These 6 T cell receptor beta chains originate from one sample sequenced in a study of blood T cell repertoires in COVID-19. Sequencing used immunoSEQ multiplex PCR; TCRdb keeps in-frame clones, though not all of them. The sample includes tens of thousands of clones, 85% of them seen just once. Sequencing was performed on peripheral blood. These TCRs come from a man older than 75 with acute or convalescent COVID-19.

About this clone: This same CDR3 is encoded by further DNA sequences in the sample. The rearrangement joins TRBV7-9 to TRBJ2-1; TRBD2 agrees at 11 bases. The germline gives CDR1 SEHNR, CDR2 FQNEAQ (reference sequence). The CDR3 totals 15 residues. V was pared by 4 bases and J by 5 bases, with 4 bases of the junction left unmatched. CDR3 amino acids: CASSSLAGGHNEQFF. DNA of the CDR3: TGTGCCAGCAGCTCATTAGCGGGAGGGCACAATGAGCAGTTCTTC.

The chain links TRBV21-1 to TRBJ2-7; TRBD2 was called by the table and not checked on the DNA. TRBV21-1 is tagged as a pseudogene. This CDR3 is built from 13 residues. Written as DNA, the CDR3 is TGTGAAGAGACTAGCCTAATCTCCTACGAGCAGTACTTC. Residues: CEETSLISYEQYF.

This chain connects TRBV18 to TRBJ2-5, with 12 bases fitting TRBD2. The CDR3 runs 16 residues. Germline V gene lookup returns CDR1 KGHSH and CDR2 LQKENI. Trimming at V came to 4 bases and at J to 4 bases, leaving 7 bases not matched to a gene. The CDR3 DNA reads as TGTGCCAGCTCACGACGACTAGCGGGAGCCCTAGAGACCCAGTACTTC. This sequence encodes CASSRRLAGALETQYF.

The chain uses TRBV19 and TRBJ1-4, with D uncertain. CDR3 size: 13 residues. V was pared by 10 bases and J by 10 bases, with 19 bases between. CDR1 and CDR2 (germline): LNHDA, SQIVND (reference sequence). The CDR3 DNA is TGTGCCACCATAGATTCAACCTCCCCAAAACTGTTTTTT. As protein: CATIDSTSPKLFF.

This clone came up once. This chain links TRBV27 with TRBJ1-5, with no clear D. The CDR3 runs 13 residues. Germline loops: CDR1 MNHEY, CDR2 SMNVEV (reference sequence). Trimming stripped 7 bases from V and 5 bases from J, with 12 bases between. As DNA, the CDR3 is TGTGCCAGCAAACTAGGGAGGGATCAGCCCCAGCATTTT. Protein sequence: CASKLGRDQPQHF.

V gene TRBV11-3 combines with J gene TRBJ2-2; 15 bases fit TRBD2. The CDR3 is made up of 17 amino acids. With 4 bases clipped from V and 6 bases from J, the junction kept 6 bases outside the gene matches. Germline CDR1 and CDR2: SGHNT and YENEEA. The CDR3 nucleotides are TGTGCCAGCAGCTCACCGGGACTAGCGGGAGGAGCCGGGGAGCTGTTTTTT. Amino acids: CASSSPGLAGGAGELFF.